Following are 8 T cell receptor beta chains from one sample sequenced in a study of PD-1 blockade in classical Hodgkin lymphoma. Exposure to brentuximab vedotin varied, and each patient had relapsed following autologous stem cell transplantation. Sequenced by immunoSEQ multiplex PCR; TCRdb stores in-frame clones only, minus some. The profile shows 55,000 to 75,000 clones, approximately 94% of them singletons. Source: peripheral blood mononuclear cells (PBMCs), taken at baseline. Receptors were obtained from a human donor with classical Hodgkin lymphoma.

The V and J genes are TRBV27 and TRBJ2-3; D is perhaps TRBD1 (8 bases). Germline V gene data show CDR1 as MNHEY and CDR2 as SMNVEV (reference sequence). This CDR3 spans 17 amino acids. Trimming took 6 bases from V and 6 from J, leaving 25 bases between them. The CDR3 reads CASSRRQGRVVADTQYF. The CDR3 nucleotides read TGTGCCAGCAGCCGCCGACAGGGGAGGGTGGTGGCGGATACGCAGTATTTT.

V gene TRBV7-6 combines with J gene TRBJ1-1; no firm D call. Germline V CDR1 and CDR2: SGHVS, FNYEAQ. The CDR3 runs to 13 residues. V dropped 0 bases and J dropped 7 bases, with 9 bases sitting between them. The chain's CDR3 is CASSLALDYEAFF. CDR3 in DNA: TGTGCCAGCAGCTTAGCGTTGGACTATGAAGCTTTCTTT.

The rearrangement joins TRBV25-1 to TRBJ2-7; D is uncertain. The germline V gene encodes CDR1 MGHDK and CDR2 SYGVNS. The ends were cut back, 0 bases at V and 3 bases at J, with 15 bases in the middle. The CDR3 totals 16 residues. The chain's CDR3 is CASSEYYSIGIYEQYF. The CDR3 DNA reads as TGTGCCAGCAGTGAATATTACAGCATTGGGATCTACGAGCAGTACTTC.

V gene TRBV27 combines with J gene TRBJ1-5; D unclear. CDR1 and CDR2 (germline): MNHEY, SMNVEV (reference sequence). The ends were cut back, 6 bases at V and 1 base at J, with 7 bases in the middle. This CDR3 spans 13 amino acids. The CDR3 DNA reads as TGTGCCAGCAGGGAAATGAGCAATCAGCCCCAGCATTTT. It translates to CASREMSNQPQHF.

This clone is a singleton in its sample. The genes are TRBV6-5 and TRBJ1-2; TRBD1 agrees at 7 bases. The CDR3 spans 14 residues. V lost 5 bases and J lost 8; bases outside the gene matches: 11. Looked up from germline, CDR1 is MNHEY and CDR2 is SVGAGI. For the CDR3, the DNA is TGTGCCAGCAGTCAAAAAGCAGGGGGAGGAGGCTACACCTTC. Translated, it gives CASSQKAGGGGYTF.

A single count supports this clone. The chain has TRBV27 and TRBJ2-1; 10 bases match TRBD2. The germline V gene has CDR1 MNHEY and CDR2 SMNVEV (reference sequence). V lost 6 bases, J lost 3 bases, and 8 bases stayed unmatched. This CDR3 contains 16 residues. The CDR3 region has the DNA TGTGCCAGCAGCTCGGGACTAGCGAGCATCTACAATGAGCAGTTCTTC. Amino acids: CASSSGLASIYNEQFF.

The J gene is TRBJ1-1, the V gene TRBV2; tentatively, D is TRBD1 (6 bases). Trimming removed 7 bases at V and 3 bases at J, with 9 bases between. The germline V gene encodes CDR1 SNHLY and CDR2 FYNNEI. The CDR3 extends over 12 amino acids. CDR3 loop: CASKAGDTEAFF. CDR3 nucleotides: TGTGCCAGCAAGGCAGGGGACACTGAAGCTTTCTTT.

The table lists this clone with a count of one. The chain employs TRBV5-1 and TRBJ2-5; no definite D call. The CDR3 has 15 residues. Germline CDR1 SGHRS, CDR2 YFSETQ. The V and J ends lost 0 bases and 2 bases respectively, with 11 bases between them. The CDR3 DNA sequence: TGCGCCAGCAGCTTGGAAGCCCTGGGACAAGAGACCCAGTACTTC. It yields the protein CASSLEALGQETQYF.